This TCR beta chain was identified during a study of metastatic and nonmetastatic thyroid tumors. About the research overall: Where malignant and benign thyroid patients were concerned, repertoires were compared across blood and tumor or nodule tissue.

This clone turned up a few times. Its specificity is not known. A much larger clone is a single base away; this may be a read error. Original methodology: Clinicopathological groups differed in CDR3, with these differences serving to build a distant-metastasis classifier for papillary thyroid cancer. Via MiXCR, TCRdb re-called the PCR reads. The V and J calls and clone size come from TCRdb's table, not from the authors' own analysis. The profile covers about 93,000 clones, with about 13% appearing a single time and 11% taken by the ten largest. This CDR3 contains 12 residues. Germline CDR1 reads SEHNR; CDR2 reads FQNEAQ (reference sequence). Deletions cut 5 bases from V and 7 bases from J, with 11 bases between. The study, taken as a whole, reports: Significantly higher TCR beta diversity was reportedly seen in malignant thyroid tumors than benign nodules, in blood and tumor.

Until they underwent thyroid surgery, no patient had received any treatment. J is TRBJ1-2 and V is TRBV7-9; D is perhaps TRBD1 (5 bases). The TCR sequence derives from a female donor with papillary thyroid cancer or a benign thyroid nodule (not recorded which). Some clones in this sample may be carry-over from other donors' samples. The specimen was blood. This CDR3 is CASSANRFGYTF. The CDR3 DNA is TGTGCCAGCAGCGCAAACAGGTTTGGCTACACCTTC. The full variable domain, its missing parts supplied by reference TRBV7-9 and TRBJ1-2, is DTGVSQNPRHKITKRGQNVTFRCDPISEHNRLYWYRQTLGQGPEFLTYFQNEAQLEKSRLLSDRFSAERPKGSFSTLEIQRTEQGDSAMYLCASSANRFGYTFGSGTRLTVV.